The entry below describes one T cell receptor beta chain. There is no known antigen for this receptor. No base-level quality is on record; no much larger clone is a single base apart. V trim: 6 bases; J trim: 5 bases; unmatched bases: 6. The CDR3 runs 14 residues from the cysteine to the phenylalanine. This entry keeps only the CDR3 DNA: 42 bases, framed from base 1. The germline V gene sets CDR1 to SGHRS and CDR2 to YFSETQ. The record originates from a study of response to subunit inactivated influenza vaccine (dated by TCRdb to 2017 to 2018). General notes on the study: The study used deep quantitative T cell receptor repertoire profiling to track responses to a trivalent subunit inactivated influenza vaccine.

Library preparation employed RT-PCR. Reads for this sample came from an Illumina HiSeq 2500. The raw public data were reprocessed by TCRdb itself: fastp quality trimming at Q25, MiXCR clonotype calling, in-frame beta chains only. Rows with one shared CDR3 protein collapse into an entry with the most common genes and DNA. The sample table holds roughly 780,000 distinct CDR3 sequences, of which less than 20% were seen once. The ten largest account for approximately 11% of the sample. Overall study results and their limits: The authors suggested that each seasonal influenza vaccination may recruit only a limited number of new T cells.

The clonotype comes from a man aged 45 to 65 who received an inactivated influenza vaccine. Donor details come from another sample of the same person, matched by shared clones. The rearranged segments are TRBV5-1 and TRBJ2-3; the central 10 bases match TRBD1. Sequenced material: PBMCs from blood, taken about 5 days after vaccination. The DNA sequence is given as TGCGCCAGCACAGGGACAGGGGCAGTAGATACGCAGTATTTT. The translation is CASTGTGAVDTQYF.